The rows below give T cell receptor beta chains drawn from one sample of a study of blood T cell repertoires in COVID-19. Sequencing used immunoSEQ multiplex PCR; TCRdb keeps in-frame clones, though not all of them. Here the sample spans some 30,000 clones, roughly 82% being singletons. The sequencing input was peripheral blood. All receptors come from a human donor in a cohort sampled during active COVID-19. Each CDR3 is given with its conserved first and last residue. The D gene is left open where the match is weak. Clone size is not always given. Where it is, it says once, few, many or a class for expanded clones.

v_gene	j_gene	abundance	d_gene	CDR3aa	CDR3nt
TRBV7-2	TRBJ2-1	.	TRBD2	CASNPSSGGAIDEQFF	TGTGCCAGCAACCCTTCGTCCGGGGGGGCTATAGATGAGCAGTTCTTC
TRBV4-1	TRBJ2-7	.	TRBD2	CASSQESVAGDFSYEQYF	TGCGCCAGCAGCCAAGAGTCAGTAGCGGGGGACTTCTCCTACGAGCAGTACTTC
TRBV6-5	TRBJ2-3	.	TRBD2	CASSTRGGSTDTQYF	TGTGCCAGCAGTACCCGGGGGGGGAGCACAGATACGCAGTATTTT
TRBV18	TRBJ2-7	.	.	CASSPPVRGTMGDEQYF	TGTGCCAGCTCACCACCTGTAAGGGGGACCATGGGCGACGAGCAGTACTTC
TRBV13	TRBJ1-4	.	.	CASSLARNEKLFF	TGTGCCAGCAGCCTAGCCCGTAATGAAAAACTGTTTTTT
TRBV11-3	TRBJ2-1	once	TRBD2	CASSGDYQQGEQFF	TGTGCCAGCAGCGGGGACTACCAACAAGGTGAGCAGTTCTTC
TRBV3-1/TRBV3-2	TRBJ1-5	.	TRBD1	CASSQAGGKARQPQHF	TGTGCCAGCAGCCAAGCAGGGGGCAAGGCCAGACAGCCCCAGCATTTT
TRBV27	TRBJ1-2	few	.	CASSFGGHGYTF	TGTGCCAGCAGTTTCGGGGGGCACGGCTACACCTTC
TRBV6-5	TRBJ2-2	.	.	CARGGGNTGELFF	TGTGCCAGGGGAGGAGGTAACACCGGGGAGCTGTTTTTT
TRBV29-1	TRBJ2-7	.	.	CSVAGASYEQYF	TGCAGCGTAGCAGGGGCATCCTACGAGCAGTACTTC
TRBV6-6	TRBJ2-5	.	TRBD2	CASARGGTKQETQYF	TGTGCCAGCGCCCGCGGGGGGACTAAACAAGAGACCCAGTACTTC